These 17 T cell receptor beta chains came from one sample sequenced in a study of blood T cell repertoires in COVID-19. TCRdb's copy holds only in-frame clones and misses some; the assay was immunoSEQ multiplex PCR. The profile shows roughly 92,000 clones, about nine tenths of them singletons. The sequenced sample consisted of peripheral blood. The receptors derive from a man aged 45-65 years with acute or convalescent COVID-19.

The rearrangement links TRBV24-1 to TRBJ2-3, with 7 bases that match TRBD1. Germline loops: CDR1 KGHDR, CDR2 SFDVKD. The CDR3 totals 14 residues. Trimming cost V 4 bases and J 9 bases; bases outside gene matches: 9. In DNA form, the CDR3 reads TGTGCCACCAGTGAAGGGACAGCCCGGGTAACGCAGTATTTT. It translates to CATSEGTARVTQYF.

Relative to its sample, this clone is medium-sized. The gene calls are TRBV10-2 and TRBJ1-3; TRBD1 agrees at 7 bases. This CDR3 is built from 15 residues. V lost 8 bases and J lost 0; bases outside the gene matches: 7. The germline V gene encodes CDR1 WSHSY and CDR2 SAAADI. CDR3 sequence: CASSKQGFSGNTIYF. The CDR3 DNA reads as TGCGCCAGCTCAAAACAGGGGTTCTCTGGAAACACCATATATTTT.

V gene TRBV11-2 combines with J gene TRBJ2-5; 11 bases align to TRBD2. V trimming: 7 bases; J trimming: 5 bases; junction bases outside the gene matches: 12. Germline V lookup: CDR1 SGHAT, CDR2 FQNNGV. The CDR3 totals 16 residues. CDR3 sequence reads: CASTQLAGAITETQYF. CDR3 DNA: TGTGCCAGCACACAACTAGCGGGAGCGATTACGGAGACCCAGTACTTC.

CDR3 nucleotide sequence: TGTGCCAGTACCGTGGGACAGCTTAATTCACCCCTCCACTTT. It yields the protein CASTVGQLNSPLHF. The chain joins TRBV19 to TRBJ1-6; 7 bases map to TRBD1. V shed 7 bases, J shed 6 bases, and the junction held 6 bases outside the gene matches. CDR1 LNHDA and CDR2 SQIVND come from the germline V gene (reference sequence). CDR3 size: 14 residues.

V usage is TRBV18 and J usage is TRBJ1-3; no clear D. Germline V gives CDR1 KGHSH, CDR2 LQKENI. The CDR3 totals 13 residues. With 6 bases removed from V and 0 bases from J, the gap between germline ends came to 6 bases. The CDR3 loop reads CASSVASGNTIYF. The CDR3, as DNA: TGTGCCAGCTCTGTGGCCTCTGGAAACACCATATATTTT.

CDR3 in amino acids: CASSQDGTGREQFF. The CDR3 region has the DNA TGTGCCAGCAGCCAAGATGGGACAGGGCGTGAGCAGTTCTTC. The chain links TRBV14 to TRBJ2-1, with TRBD1 matching over 9 bases. The CDR3 is 14 amino acids. CDR1 is SGHDN and CDR2 is FVKESK in the germline V gene. Trimming took 0 bases from V and 9 from J; bases not matched to a gene: 3. Full variable domain (rest looked up from reference TRBV14 and TRBJ2-1): EAGVTQFPSHSVIEKGQTVTLRCDPISGHDNLYWYRRVMGKEIKFLLHFVKESKQDESGMPNNRFLAERTGGTYSTLKVQPAELEDSGVYFCASSQDGTGREQFFGPGTRLTVL.

V usage is TRBV18 and J usage is TRBJ2-7; 7 nucleotides match TRBD1. CDR3 length: 14 amino acids. Losses at the gene ends were 4 bases for V and 0 bases for J; bases not matched to a gene: 3. Germline V CDR1 and CDR2: KGHSH, LQKENI. This CDR3 is CASSLDRSSYEQYF. CDR3 nucleotide sequence: TGTGCCAGCTCACTGGACAGGTCCTCCTACGAGCAGTACTTC.

The chain carries TRBV11-2 and TRBJ2-7, with no clear D. The ends were cut back, 4 bases at V and 5 bases at J, with 15 bases in the middle. The germline CDR1 and CDR2 sequences are SGHAT and FQNNGV. The CDR3 spans 14 residues. CDR3 coding DNA: TGTGCCAGCAGCTCCCCTCATAGTCTCCACGAGCAGTACTTC. It translates to CASSSPHSLHEQYF.

The rearrangement uses TRBV19 and TRBJ1-5, with TRBD1 as a possible D gene (5 bases). V gave up 3 bases and J gave up 4 bases, with 13 bases separating them. The CDR3 is 15 amino acids. CDR1 and CDR2 (germline): LNHDA, SQIVND (reference sequence). CDR3 region: CASSMTALGNQPQHF. CDR3 DNA: TGTGCCAGTAGTATGACAGCCCTGGGGAATCAGCCCCAGCATTTT. The full variable domain, completed using reference TRBV19 and TRBJ1-5, is DGGITQSPKYLFRKEGQNVTLSCEQNLNHDAMYWYRQDPGQGLRLIYYSQIVNDFQKGDIAEGYSVSREKKESFPLTVTSAQKNPTAFYLCASSMTALGNQPQHFGDGTRLSIL.

Here the CDR3 DNA reads TGTGCCACCACCAGCGGGAGGCATCCCTACGAGCAGTACTTC. Residues: CATTSGRHPYEQYF. The chain links TRBV24-1 to TRBJ2-7; 9 nucleotides line up with TRBD2. Germline V CDR1 and CDR2: KGHDR, SFDVKD. After removal of 8 bases from V and 2 bases from J, the junction contained 6 bases not matched to a gene. The CDR3 is 14 residues long.

J is TRBJ1-1 and V is TRBV15; 8 bases are a match to TRBD1. Germline-derived CDR1 and CDR2 are LNHNV and YYDKDF (reference sequence). The trim removed 3 bases at V and 6 bases at J, leaving 6 bases unmatched. The length of the CDR3 is 14 residues. The CDR3 loop is CATSSRDRGAEAFF. CDR3 DNA: TGTGCCACCAGCAGCCGTGACAGGGGCGCTGAAGCTTTCTTT.

The chain uses TRBV3-1 (or the pseudogene TRBV3-2) and TRBJ1-4; D remains unclear. Germline V CDR1 and CDR2: LGHDT, YNNKEL (reference sequence). This CDR3 comprises 14 residues. V gave up 3 bases and J gave up 4 bases, with 9 bases separating them. The CDR3: CASSHQVYNEKLFF. The CDR3 DNA reads as TGTGCCAGCAGCCACCAGGTTTATAATGAAAAACTGTTTTTT.

J is TRBJ1-1 and V is TRBV30, with no clear D. V was shortened by 3 bases and J by 0 bases, with 5 bases between the two germline ends. Germline values: CDR1 GTSNPN, CDR2 SVGIG (reference sequence). This CDR3 is built from 12 residues. This CDR3 is CAWRWLNTEAFF. The DNA for the CDR3 is TGTGCCTGGAGGTGGCTGAACACTGAAGCTTTCTTT.

The chain has TRBV5-6 and TRBJ2-7, with TRBD1 as a possible D gene (6 bases). Per the germline V gene, CDR1 is SGHDT and CDR2 is YYEEEE. V was pared by 2 bases and J by 5 bases, with 11 bases between. The CDR3 consists of 13 residues. The CDR3 is CASSFTGNHEQYF. DNA of the CDR3: TGTGCCAGCAGCTTTACAGGGAACCACGAGCAGTACTTC.

The rearrangement uses TRBV2 and TRBJ2-2; the match to TRBD2 covers 7 bases. The V gene's germline CDR1 is SNHLY and CDR2 FYNNEI. J was trimmed by 5 bases and V by 7 bases; bases with no gene match: 16. This CDR3 contains 17 residues. In nucleotides, the CDR3 is TGTGCCAGCAAGGACGTTGACGGGAGGATCTTAACCGGGGAGCTGTTTTTT. Translated: CASKDVDGRILTGELFF.

On this clone: At one end, the junction sequence differs from germline, possibly due to a read error. The chain couples TRBV25-1 to TRBJ2-1; 13 nucleotides line up with TRBD2. The CDR3 totals 16 residues. CDR1 and CDR2 from the germline V gene are MGHDK and SYGVNS. DNA of the CDR3: TGTGTCAGCACACTAGCGGGAGGGCCCCCCTACAATGAGCAGTTCTTC. As protein: CVSTLAGGPPYNEQFF. The full variable domain, its missing parts supplied by reference TRBV25-1 and TRBJ2-1, is EADIYQTPRYLVIGTGKKITLECSQTMGHDKMYWYQQDPGMELHLIHYSYGVNSTEKGDLSSESTVSRIRTEHFPLTLESARPSHTSQYLCVSTLAGGPPYNEQFFGPGTRLTVL.

The genes are TRBV5-6 and TRBJ1-1; no reliable D call. This CDR3 has 13 residues. Trimming left V 0 bases short and J 0 bases short, with 3 bases between. Germline V gene sequence: CDR1 SGHDT, CDR2 YYEEEE. The CDR3 DNA follows: TGTGCCAGCAGCTTGGTCATGAACACTGAAGCTTTCTTT. Translating it yields CASSLVMNTEAFF.